This T cell receptor beta chain was captured in a study of blood T cell repertoires in COVID-19. The wider study: Two negative PCRs, clearance, or symptom resolution characterized the recovered Cohort 3 donors. Italy, Spain and the United States were the sources of the convalescent and acute COVID-19 samples.

Cohorts were assigned according to the clinical history that participants reported. In the original analysis: Amplification with reference gene primers provided the estimates of nucleated cell counts. TCRdb keeps only in-frame clones here, not all; method: immunoSEQ multiplex PCR. The V and J calls and clone size were taken over from that table, and D and trimming were inferred from the DNA. Found here are about 190,000 clones, about 88% of them singletons; the top ten hold roughly 25%. Between the trimmed V and J ends, which lost 5 bases and 0 bases, there was a span of 13 bases. This CDR3 has 16 residues. Germline V gene lookup returns CDR1 SEHNR and CDR2 FQNEAQ (reference sequence).

The chain couples TRBV7-9 to TRBJ2-2; no clear D. The sample was PBMCs or T cells enriched from blood (not recorded which). This TCR came from a woman aged 40 to 50 in a cohort exposed to, infected with or recovered from COVID-19 (not recorded which). The chain's CDR3 is CASSQTIIANTGELFF. The CDR3 DNA follows: TGTGCCAGCAGCCAGACAATAATAGCGAACACCGGGGAGCTGTTTTTT. Together with reference TRBV7-9 and TRBJ2-2, the CDR3 gives the full variable domain: DTGVSQNPRHKITKRGQNVTFRCDPISEHNRLYWYRQTLGQGPEFLTYFQNEAQLEKSRLLSDRFSAERPKGSFSTLEIQRTEQGDSAMYLCASSQTIIANTGELFFGEGSRLTVL.